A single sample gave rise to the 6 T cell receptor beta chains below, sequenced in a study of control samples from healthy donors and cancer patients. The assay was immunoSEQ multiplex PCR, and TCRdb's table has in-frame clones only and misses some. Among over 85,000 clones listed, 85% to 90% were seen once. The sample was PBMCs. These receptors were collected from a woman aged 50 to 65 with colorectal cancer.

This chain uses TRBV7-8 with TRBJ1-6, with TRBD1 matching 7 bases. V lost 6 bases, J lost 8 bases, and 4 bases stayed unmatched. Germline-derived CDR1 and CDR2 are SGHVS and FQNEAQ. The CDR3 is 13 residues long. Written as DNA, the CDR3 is TGTGCCAGCAGGACAGGGCGTTATTCACCCCTCCACTTT. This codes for CASRTGRYSPLHF. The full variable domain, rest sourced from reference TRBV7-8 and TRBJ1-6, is GAGVSQSPRYKVAKRGQDVALRCDPISGHVSLFWYQQALGQGPEFLTYFQNEAQLDKSGLPSDRFFAERPEGSVSTLKIQRTQQEDSAVYLCASRTGRYSPLHFGNGTRLTVT.

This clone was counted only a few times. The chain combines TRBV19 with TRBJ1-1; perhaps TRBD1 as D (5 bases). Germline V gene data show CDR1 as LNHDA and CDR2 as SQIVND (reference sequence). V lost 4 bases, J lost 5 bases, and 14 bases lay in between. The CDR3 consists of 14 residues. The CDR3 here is CASSTGADGTEAFF. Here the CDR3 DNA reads TGTGCCAGTAGTACCGGGGCCGATGGAACTGAAGCTTTCTTT.

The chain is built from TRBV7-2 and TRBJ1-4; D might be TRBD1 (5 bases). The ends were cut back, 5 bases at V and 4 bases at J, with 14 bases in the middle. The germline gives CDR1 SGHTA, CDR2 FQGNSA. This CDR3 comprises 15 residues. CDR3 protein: CASSRDVGINEKLFF. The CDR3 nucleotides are TGTGCCAGCAGCCGGGACGTCGGGATTAATGAAAAACTGTTTTTT.

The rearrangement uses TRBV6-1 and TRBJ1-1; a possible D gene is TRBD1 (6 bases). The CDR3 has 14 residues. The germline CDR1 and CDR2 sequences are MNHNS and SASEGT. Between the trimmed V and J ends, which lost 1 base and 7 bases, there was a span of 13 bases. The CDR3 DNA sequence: TGTGCCAGCAGTGAAGGTAACAGGGTTGGTGAAGCTTTCTTT. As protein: CASSEGNRVGEAFF.

CDR3 sequence reads: CASRPGQGDAFF. The CDR3 DNA sequence: TGTGCCAGCAGACCGGGACAGGGCGACGCTTTCTTT. The J gene is TRBJ1-1, the V gene TRBV7-9; 9 nucleotides align to TRBD1. V shed 6 bases, J shed 11 bases, and the junction held 7 bases outside the gene matches. Germline values: CDR1 SEHNR, CDR2 FQNEAQ (reference sequence). The CDR3 is made up of 12 amino acids.

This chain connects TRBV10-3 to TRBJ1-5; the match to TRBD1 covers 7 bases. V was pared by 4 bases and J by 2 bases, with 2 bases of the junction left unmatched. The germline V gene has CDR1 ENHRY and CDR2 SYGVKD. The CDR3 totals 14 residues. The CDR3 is CAISAGGRNQPQHF. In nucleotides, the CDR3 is TGTGCCATCAGTGCAGGGGGGCGCAATCAGCCCCAGCATTTT.